This TCR beta chain was identified during a study of cytotoxic CD8 clonotypes in ibrutinib-treated CLL. The overall study: Mean values per sample were a few hundred thousand productive templates and about 94,000 productive rearrangements.

CDR1 and CDR2 (germline): SGHTA, FQGTGA. The CDR3 length is 15 residues. J lost 6 bases, V lost 0 bases, and 3 bases had no gene match. Target depth was 1 in 200,000 to 1 in 1 million T cells, about 10x per clonotype. The method was immunoSEQ multiplex PCR; TCRdb's version includes in-frame clones alone and lacks a portion of them. The sample records 160,000 or so clones, over 65% being singletons. The TCR was taken from a human donor with chronic lymphocytic leukemia. Source: PBMCs, taken after 12 months of ibrutinib treatment. The chain carries TRBV7-3 and TRBJ2-2, with 8 bases fitting TRBD2. For the CDR3, the DNA is TGTGCCAGCAGCTTAACGCGGGGGGCGTCCGGGGAGCTGTTTTTT. Protein product: CASSLTRGASGELFF.